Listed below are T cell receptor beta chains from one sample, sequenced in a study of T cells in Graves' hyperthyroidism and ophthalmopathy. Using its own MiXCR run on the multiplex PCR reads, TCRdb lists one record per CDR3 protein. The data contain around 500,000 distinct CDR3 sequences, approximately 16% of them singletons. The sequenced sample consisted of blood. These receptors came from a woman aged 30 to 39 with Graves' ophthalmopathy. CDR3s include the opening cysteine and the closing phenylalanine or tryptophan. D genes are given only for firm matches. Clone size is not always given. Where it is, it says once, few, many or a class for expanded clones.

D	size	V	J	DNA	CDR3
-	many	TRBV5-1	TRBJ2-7	TGCGCCAGCAGCTTAGGCGGGGGCAGCGGGATCGGCGAGCAGTACTTC	CASSLGGGSGIGEQYF
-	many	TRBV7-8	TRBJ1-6	TGTGCCAGCAGCTTAGAAGGGGAGCAATCACCCCTCCACTTT	CASSLEGEQSPLHF
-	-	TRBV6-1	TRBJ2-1	TGTGCCAGCAGTGAAAGTGGCCTGGCATGGCAGTTCTTC	CASSESGLAWQFF
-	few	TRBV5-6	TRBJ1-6	TGTGCCAGCAGGGTGCGGGGGAATTCACCCCTCCACTTT	CASRVRGNSPLHF
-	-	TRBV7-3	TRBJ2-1	TGTGCCAGCAGCGCTAACCAGGGGAGGAAGGATAGCAATGAGCAGTTCTTC	CASSANQGRKDSNEQFF
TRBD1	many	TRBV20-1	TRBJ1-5	TGCAGTGCTACTACAGGGGATAACAATCAGCCCCAGCATTTT	CSATTGDNNQPQHF
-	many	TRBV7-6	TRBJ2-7	TGTGCCAGCAGCTTTCACAAGGCCTACGAGCAGTACTTC	CASSFHKAYEQYF
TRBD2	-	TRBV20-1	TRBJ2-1	TGCAGTGCTAGCTTACTAGCGGGAGTCCATGAGCAGTTCTTC	CSASLLAGVHEQFF
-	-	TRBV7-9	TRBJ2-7	TGTGCCAGCAGCTCGAGATTCTCCTACGAGCAGTACTTC	CASSSRFSYEQYF
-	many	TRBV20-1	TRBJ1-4	TGCAGTGCTAGAGATCTGGGTCCTAATGAAAAACTGTTTTTT	CSARDLGPNEKLFF
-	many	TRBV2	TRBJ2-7	TGTGCCAGCAGGAGGAGAATCTCCTACGAGCAGTACTTC	CASRRRISYEQYF
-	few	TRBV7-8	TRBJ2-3	TGTGCCAGCAGCTTAGAGCCCGATACGCAGTATTTT	CASSLEPDTQYF
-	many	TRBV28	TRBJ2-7	TGTGCCACTCTGGAAGGGGCCATAATCTACGAGCAGTACTTC	CATLEGAIIYEQYF
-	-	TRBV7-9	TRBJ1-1	TGTGCCGGGACCGGACTGAACACTGAAGCTTTCTTT	CAGTGLNTEAFF
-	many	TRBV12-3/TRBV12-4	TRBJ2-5	TGTGCCAGCAGGACCTCGGAGGAAGAGACCCAGTACTTC	CASRTSEEETQYF
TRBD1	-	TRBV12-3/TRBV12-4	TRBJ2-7	TGTGCCAGCACCGCGACAGGGGGCTCCTACGAGCAGTACTTC	CASTATGGSYEQYF
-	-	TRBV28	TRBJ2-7	TGTGCCAGCCTGCAGGGGGGGGCAGAGACCTACGAGCAGTACTTC	CASLQGGAETYEQYF
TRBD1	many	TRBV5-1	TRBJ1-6	TGCGCCAGCAGCCAGGGGGACGGCATTTCACCCCTCCACTTT	CASSQGDGISPLHF
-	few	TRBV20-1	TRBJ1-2	TGCAGTGCTAGGCCTGGGGCAACTAACTATGGCTACACCTTC	CSARPGATNYGYTF
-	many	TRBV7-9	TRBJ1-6	TGTGCCAGCAGCTTAGGACACATCTATAATTCACCCCTCCACTTT	CASSLGHIYNSPLHF
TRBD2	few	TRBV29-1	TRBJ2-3	TGCAGCGTTCTAACTAGCGGGAGGGTCCGGGCAGATACGCAGTATTTT	CSVLTSGRVRADTQYF
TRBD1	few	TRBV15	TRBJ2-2	TGTGCCACCAGCAGAATGAACAGGGGGAACACCGGGGAGCTGTTTTTT	CATSRMNRGNTGELFF
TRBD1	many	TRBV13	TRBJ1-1	TGTGCCAGCAGCTCGAGGGGACAGGCGATGAACACTGAAGCTTTCTTT	CASSSRGQAMNTEAFF
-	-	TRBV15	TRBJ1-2	TGTGCCACCAGCGTGCGTGGTAACTATGGCTACACCTTC	CATSVRGNYGYTF
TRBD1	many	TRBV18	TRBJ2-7	TGTGCCAGCTCACCACCGACAGGGCGTGAGCAGTACTTC	CASSPPTGREQYF
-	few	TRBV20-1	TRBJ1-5	TGCAGTGCTAGAGTGGAGACACTGGATCAGCCCCAGCATTTT	CSARVETLDQPQHF
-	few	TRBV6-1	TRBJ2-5	TGTGCCAGCAGTGCGGGGACACGGCAAGAGACCCAGTACTTC	CASSAGTRQETQYF
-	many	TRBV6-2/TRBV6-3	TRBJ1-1	TGTGCCAGCAGTTTGGGATACAGGAACACTGAAGCTTTCTTT	CASSLGYRNTEAFF
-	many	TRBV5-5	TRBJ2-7	TGTGCCAGCAGCTTGCGAGGGTTCAACGAGCAGTACTTC	CASSLRGFNEQYF
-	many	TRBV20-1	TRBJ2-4	TGCAGTGCTAGTAAGGGAAACATTCAGTACTTC	CSASKGNIQYF
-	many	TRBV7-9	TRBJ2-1	TGTGCCAGCAGCTTAAATAATAGGGTAGTGTACAATGAGCAGTTCTTC	CASSLNNRVVYNEQFF
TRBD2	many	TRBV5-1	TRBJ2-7	TGCGCCAGCAGTTTATTATCACTAGCGGGAGGGCCTAAGGAGCAGTACTTC	CASSLLSLAGGPKEQYF
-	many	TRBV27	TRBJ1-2	TGTGCCAGCAGTTTACACCGGACGGATACCCATGGCTACACCTTC	CASSLHRTDTHGYTF
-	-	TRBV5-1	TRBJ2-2	TGCGCCAGCAGCTTTTCAGGGGCCCCGAACACCGGGGAGCTGTTTTTT	CASSFSGAPNTGELFF
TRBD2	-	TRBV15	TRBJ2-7	TGTGCCACCAGCAGTGGCCCGGGACTAGCGGGAGGTCGCGAGCAGTACTTC	CATSSGPGLAGGREQYF
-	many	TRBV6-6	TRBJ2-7	TGTGCCAGCAGTTACTCCAACAGGGTAACGAACCGCTACGAGCAGTACTTC	CASSYSNRVTNRYEQYF
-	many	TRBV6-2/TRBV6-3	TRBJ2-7	TGTGCCAGCAGTTACGCGGCAGGGAAGGCCTACGAGCAGTACTTC	CASSYAAGKAYEQYF
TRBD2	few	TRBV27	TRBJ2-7	TGTGCCAGCAGTTTTTATCCTCTAGCGGGAGTCGAGCAGTACTTC	CASSFYPLAGVEQYF
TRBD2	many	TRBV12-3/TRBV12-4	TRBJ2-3	TGTGCCAGCAGTGTCGGACTAGCGGGAGGGCATACGCAGTATTTT	CASSVGLAGGHTQYF
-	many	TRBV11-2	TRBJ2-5	TGTGCCAGCAGCTCCGCCGGGGATCTAGAGACCCAGTACTTC	CASSSAGDLETQYF
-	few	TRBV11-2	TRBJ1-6	TGTGCCAGCAGCTTGGGCGGGGGTAATTCACCCCTCCACTTT	CASSLGGGNSPLHF
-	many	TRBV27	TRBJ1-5	TGTGCCAGCAGTCCCGGGAGTAGCAATCAGCCCCAGCATTTT	CASSPGSSNQPQHF
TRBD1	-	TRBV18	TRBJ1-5	TGTGCCACCAAACAGGGGAGGCAGCCCCAGCATTTT	CATKQGRQPQHF
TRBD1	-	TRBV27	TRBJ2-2	TGTGCCGGCAGTTTATCGATCCTCCGGACAGGGGGCGGGGAGCTGTTTTTT	CAGSLSILRTGGGELFF
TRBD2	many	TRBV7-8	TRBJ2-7	TGTGCCAGCAGCCCCCAGGCTGGGTTAGCGGGATTTTACGAGCAGTACTTC	CASSPQAGLAGFYEQYF
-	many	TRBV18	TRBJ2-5	TGTGCCAGCCCACGACAAGAGACCCAGTACTTC	CASPRQETQYF
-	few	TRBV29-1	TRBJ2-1	TGCAGCGTTGATAGCACAGGGACCTACAATGAGCAGTTCTTC	CSVDSTGTYNEQFF
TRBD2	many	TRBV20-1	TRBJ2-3	TGCAGTGAATCGGGACTAGCGGGAGTCGGGAGCACAGATACGCAGTATTTT	CSESGLAGVGSTDTQYF
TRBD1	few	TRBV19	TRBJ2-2	TGTGCCAGTCGTGAACCCGGGACAGGGCATGGTACCGGGGAGCTGTTTTTT	CASREPGTGHGTGELFF